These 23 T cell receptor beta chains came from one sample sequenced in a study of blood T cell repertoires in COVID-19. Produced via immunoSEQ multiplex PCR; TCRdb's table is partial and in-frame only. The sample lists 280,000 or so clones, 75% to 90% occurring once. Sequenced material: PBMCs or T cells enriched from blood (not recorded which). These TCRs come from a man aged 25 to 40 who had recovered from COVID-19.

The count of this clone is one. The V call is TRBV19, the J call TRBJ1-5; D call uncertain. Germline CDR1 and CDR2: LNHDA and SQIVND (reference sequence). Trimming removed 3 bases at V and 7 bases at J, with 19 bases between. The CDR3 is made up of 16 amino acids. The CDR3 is CASSIEAGGKGQPQHF. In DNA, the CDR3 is TGTGCCAGTAGTATTGAGGCAGGAGGAAAGGGCCAGCCCCAGCATTTT. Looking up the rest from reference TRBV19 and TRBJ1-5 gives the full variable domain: DGGITQSPKYLFRKEGQNVTLSCEQNLNHDAMYWYRQDPGQGLRLIYYSQIVNDFQKGDIAEGYSVSREKKESFPLTVTSAQKNPTAFYLCASSIEAGGKGQPQHFGDGTRLSIL.

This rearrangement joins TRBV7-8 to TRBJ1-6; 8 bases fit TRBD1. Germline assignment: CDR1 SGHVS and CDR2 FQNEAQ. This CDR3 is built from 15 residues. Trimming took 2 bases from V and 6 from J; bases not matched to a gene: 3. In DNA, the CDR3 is TGTGCCAGCAGCTTAACAGGGGGAGGTAATTCACCCCTCCACTTT. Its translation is CASSLTGGGNSPLHF.

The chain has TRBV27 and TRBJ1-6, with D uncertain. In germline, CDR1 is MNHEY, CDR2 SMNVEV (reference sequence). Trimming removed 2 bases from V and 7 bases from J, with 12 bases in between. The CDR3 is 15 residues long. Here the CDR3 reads CASSLSPLSNSPLHF. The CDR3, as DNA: TGTGCCAGCAGTTTAAGCCCGCTCTCCAATTCACCCCTCCACTTT.

The CDR3 loop is CASSLSLRAYEQYF. As DNA, the CDR3 is TGCGCCAGCAGCTTGTCCCTCAGGGCCTACGAGCAGTACTTC. V and J are TRBV5-1 and TRBJ2-7, with D possibly TRBD1 on 5 matching bases. The ends were cut back, 1 base at V and 2 bases at J, with 10 bases in the middle. CDR3 length equals 14 residues. Germline-derived CDR1 and CDR2 are SGHRS and YFSETQ.

This chain's CDR3 is CASSMTMGTVYGYTF. CDR3 coding DNA: TGTGCCAGCAGTATGACCATGGGGACAGTCTATGGCTACACCTTC. This chain uses TRBV27 with TRBJ1-2, with 7 bases lining up with TRBD1. CDR1 is MNHEY and CDR2 is SMNVEV in the germline V gene (reference sequence). The CDR3 is made up of 15 amino acids. V shed 5 bases and J 4 bases; nucleotides not matched to a gene: 10.

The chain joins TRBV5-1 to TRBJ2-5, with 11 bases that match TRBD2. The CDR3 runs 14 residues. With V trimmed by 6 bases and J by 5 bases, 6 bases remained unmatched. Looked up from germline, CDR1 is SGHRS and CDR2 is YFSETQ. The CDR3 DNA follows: TGCGCCAGCACCCCTAGCGGGGGGTCCGAGACCCAGTACTTC. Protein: CASTPSGGSETQYF. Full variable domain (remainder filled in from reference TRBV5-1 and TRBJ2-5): KAGVTQTPRYLIKTRGQQVTLSCSPISGHRSVSWYQQTPGQGLQFLFEYFSETQRNKGNFPGRFSGRQFSNSRSEMNVSTLELGDSALYLCASTPSGGSETQYFGPGTRLLVL.

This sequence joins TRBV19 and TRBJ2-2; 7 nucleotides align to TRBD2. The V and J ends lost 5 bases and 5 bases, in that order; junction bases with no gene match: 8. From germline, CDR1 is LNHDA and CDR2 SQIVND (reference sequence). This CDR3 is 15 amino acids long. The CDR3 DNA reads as TGTGCCAGTAGTCTGGCGGGGGTGGATACCGGGGAGCTGTTTTTT. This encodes CASSLAGVDTGELFF.

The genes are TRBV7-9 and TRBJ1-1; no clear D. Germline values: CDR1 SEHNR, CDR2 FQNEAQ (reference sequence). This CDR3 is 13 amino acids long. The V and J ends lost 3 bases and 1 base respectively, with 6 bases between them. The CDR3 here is CASSFYGNTEAFF. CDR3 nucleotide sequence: TGTGCCAGCAGCTTCTATGGGAACACTGAAGCTTTCTTT.

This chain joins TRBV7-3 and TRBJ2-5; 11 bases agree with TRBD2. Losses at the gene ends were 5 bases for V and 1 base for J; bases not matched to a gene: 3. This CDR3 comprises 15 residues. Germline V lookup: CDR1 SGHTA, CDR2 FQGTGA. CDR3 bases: TGTGCCAGCAGCAAGGGACTAGCGGCCCAAGAGACCCAGTACTTC. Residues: CASSKGLAAQETQYF.

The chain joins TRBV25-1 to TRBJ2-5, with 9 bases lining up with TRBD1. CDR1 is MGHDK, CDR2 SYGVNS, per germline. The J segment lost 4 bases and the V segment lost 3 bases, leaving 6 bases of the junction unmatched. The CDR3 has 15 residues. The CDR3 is CASSEAGQGGETQYF. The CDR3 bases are TGTGCCAGCAGTGAGGCGGGACAGGGAGGAGAGACCCAGTACTTC.

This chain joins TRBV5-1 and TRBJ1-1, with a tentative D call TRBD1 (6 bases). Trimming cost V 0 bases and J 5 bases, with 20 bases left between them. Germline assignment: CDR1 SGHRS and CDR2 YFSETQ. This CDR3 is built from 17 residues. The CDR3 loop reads CASSLAPIGEGGTEAFF. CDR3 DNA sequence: TGCGCCAGCAGCTTGGCCCCTATCGGGGAGGGGGGGACTGAAGCTTTCTTT.

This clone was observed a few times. The CDR3: CASSLQGGRELFF. The DNA of the CDR3 is TGCGCCAGCAGCTTGCAGGGGGGCCGGGAGCTGTTTTTT. This chain uses TRBV5-1 with TRBJ2-2; D possibly corresponds to TRBD1 (7 bases). CDR1 and CDR2 from the germline V gene are SGHRS and YFSETQ. This CDR3 has 13 residues. V dropped 1 base and J dropped 9 bases, with 10 bases sitting between them.

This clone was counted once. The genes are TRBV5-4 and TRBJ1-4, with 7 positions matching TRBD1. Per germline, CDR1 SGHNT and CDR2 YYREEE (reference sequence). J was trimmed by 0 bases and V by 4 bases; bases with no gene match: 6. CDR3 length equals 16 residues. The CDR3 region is CASSQGGSATNEKLFF. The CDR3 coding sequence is TGTGCCAGCAGCCAGGGGGGATCGGCAACTAATGAAAAACTGTTTTTT.

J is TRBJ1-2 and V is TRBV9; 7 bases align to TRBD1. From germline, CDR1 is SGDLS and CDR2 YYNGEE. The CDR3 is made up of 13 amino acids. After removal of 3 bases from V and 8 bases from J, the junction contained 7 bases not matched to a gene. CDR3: CASSDGQVEGYTF. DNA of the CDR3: TGTGCCAGCAGCGATGGACAGGTGGAGGGCTACACCTTC.

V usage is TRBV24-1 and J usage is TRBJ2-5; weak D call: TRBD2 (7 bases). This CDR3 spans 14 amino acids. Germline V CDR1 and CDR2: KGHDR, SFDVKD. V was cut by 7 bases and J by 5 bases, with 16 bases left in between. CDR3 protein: CATRRAGEGETQYF. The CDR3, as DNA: TGTGCCACCAGACGAGCAGGGGAGGGCGAGACCCAGTACTTC.

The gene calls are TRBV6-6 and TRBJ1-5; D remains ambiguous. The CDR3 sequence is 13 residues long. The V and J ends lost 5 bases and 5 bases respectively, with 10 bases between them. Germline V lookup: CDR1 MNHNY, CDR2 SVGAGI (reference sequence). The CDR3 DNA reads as TGTGCCAGCAGTCTCGGAGCCGATCAGCCCCAGCATTTT. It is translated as CASSLGADQPQHF.

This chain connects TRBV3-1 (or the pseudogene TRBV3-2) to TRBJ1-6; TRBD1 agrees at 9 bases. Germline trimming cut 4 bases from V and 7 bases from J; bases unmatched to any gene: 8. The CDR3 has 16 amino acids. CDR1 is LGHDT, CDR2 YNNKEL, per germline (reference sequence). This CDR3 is CASSRRQDRGNSPLHF. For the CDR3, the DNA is TGTGCCAGCAGCCGCCGACAAGACAGGGGGAATTCACCCCTCCACTTT.

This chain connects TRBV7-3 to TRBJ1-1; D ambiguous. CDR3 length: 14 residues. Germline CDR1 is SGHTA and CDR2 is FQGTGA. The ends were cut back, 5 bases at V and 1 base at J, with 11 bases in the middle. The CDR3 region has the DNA TGTGCCAGCAGCCCAGCGGGTCAGAACACTGAAGCTTTCTTT. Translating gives CASSPAGQNTEAFF. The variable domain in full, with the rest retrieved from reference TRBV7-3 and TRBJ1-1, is GAGVSQTPSNKVTEKGKYVELRCDPISGHTALYWYRQSLGQGPEFLIYFQGTGAADDSGLPNDRFFAVRPEGSVSTLKIQRTERGDSAVYLCASSPAGQNTEAFFGQGTRLTVV.

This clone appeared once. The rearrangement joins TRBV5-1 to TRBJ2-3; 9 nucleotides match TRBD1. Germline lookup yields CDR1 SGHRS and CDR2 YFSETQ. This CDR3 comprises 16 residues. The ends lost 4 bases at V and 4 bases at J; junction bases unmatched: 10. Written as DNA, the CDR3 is TGCGCCAGCAGCGAATCACCGGACAGGGGTTCAGATACGCAGTATTTT. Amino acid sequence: CASSESPDRGSDTQYF.

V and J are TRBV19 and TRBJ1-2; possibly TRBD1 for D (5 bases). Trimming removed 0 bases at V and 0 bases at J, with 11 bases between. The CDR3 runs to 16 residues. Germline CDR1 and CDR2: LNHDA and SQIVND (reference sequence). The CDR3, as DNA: TGTGCCAGTAGTATAGATGTTGAGACAGCTAACTATGGCTACACCTTC. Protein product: CASSIDVETANYGYTF.

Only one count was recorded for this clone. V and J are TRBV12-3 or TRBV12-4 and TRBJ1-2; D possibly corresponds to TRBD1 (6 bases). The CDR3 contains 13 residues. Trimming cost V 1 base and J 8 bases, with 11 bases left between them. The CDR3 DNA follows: TGTGCCAGCAGTTTAGACAGGGTTGGAGGCTACACCTTC. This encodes CASSLDRVGGYTF.

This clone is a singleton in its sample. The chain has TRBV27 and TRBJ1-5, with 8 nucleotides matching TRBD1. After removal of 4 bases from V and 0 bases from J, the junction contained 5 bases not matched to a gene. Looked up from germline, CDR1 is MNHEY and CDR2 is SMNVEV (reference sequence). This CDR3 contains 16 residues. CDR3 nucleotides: TGTGCCAGCAGTTCGGACAGGGCCTATAGCAATCAGCCCCAGCATTTT. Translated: CASSSDRAYSNQPQHF.

Here the CDR3 reads CASSYRHTAQETQYF. The CDR3 nucleotides are TGTGCCAGCAGTTACAGACACACAGCCCAAGAGACCCAGTACTTC. This chain connects TRBV6-2 or TRBV6-3 to TRBJ2-5; no definite D call. V lost 2 bases and J lost 1, with 11 bases in between. The CDR3 sequence is 15 residues long. Looked up from germline, CDR1 is MNHEY and CDR2 is SVGEGT.